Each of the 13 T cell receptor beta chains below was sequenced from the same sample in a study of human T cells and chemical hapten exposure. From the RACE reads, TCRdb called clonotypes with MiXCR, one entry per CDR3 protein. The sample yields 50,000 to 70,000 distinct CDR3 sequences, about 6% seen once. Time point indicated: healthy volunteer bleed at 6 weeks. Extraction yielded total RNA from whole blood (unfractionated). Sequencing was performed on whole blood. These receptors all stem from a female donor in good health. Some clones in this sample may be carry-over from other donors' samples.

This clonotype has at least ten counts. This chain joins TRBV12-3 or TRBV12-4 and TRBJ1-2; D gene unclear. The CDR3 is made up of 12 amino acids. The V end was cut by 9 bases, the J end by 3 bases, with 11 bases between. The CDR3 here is CASSIGDYGYTF. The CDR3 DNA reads TGTGCCAGTTCCATTGGAGACTATGGCTACACCTTC.

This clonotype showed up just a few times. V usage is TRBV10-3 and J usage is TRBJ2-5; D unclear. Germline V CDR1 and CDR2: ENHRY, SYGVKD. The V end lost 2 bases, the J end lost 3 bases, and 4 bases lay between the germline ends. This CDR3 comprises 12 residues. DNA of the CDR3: TGTGCCATCAGTGAGCCTGAAGAGACCCAGTACTTC. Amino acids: CAISEPEETQYF.

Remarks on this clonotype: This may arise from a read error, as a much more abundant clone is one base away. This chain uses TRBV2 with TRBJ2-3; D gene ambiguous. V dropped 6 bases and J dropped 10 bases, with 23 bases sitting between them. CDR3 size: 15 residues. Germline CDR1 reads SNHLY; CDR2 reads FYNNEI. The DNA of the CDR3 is TGTGCCAGCAGGGCGAATCGGGTTGGCGCTGATGCGCAGTATTTT. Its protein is CASRANRVGADAQYF. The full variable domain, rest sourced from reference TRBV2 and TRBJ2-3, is EPEVTQTPSHQVTQMGQEVILRCVPISNHLYFYWYRQILGQKVEFLVSFYNNEISEKSEIFDDQFSVERPDGSNFTLKIRSTKLEDSAMYFCASRANRVGADAQYFGPGTRLTVL.

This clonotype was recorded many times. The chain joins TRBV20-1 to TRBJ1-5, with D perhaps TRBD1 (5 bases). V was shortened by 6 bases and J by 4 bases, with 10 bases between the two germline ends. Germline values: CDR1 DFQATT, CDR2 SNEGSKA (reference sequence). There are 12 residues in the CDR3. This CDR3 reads CSAGGVNQPQHF. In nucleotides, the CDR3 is TGCAGTGCCGGGGGTGTTAATCAGCCCCAGCATTTT.

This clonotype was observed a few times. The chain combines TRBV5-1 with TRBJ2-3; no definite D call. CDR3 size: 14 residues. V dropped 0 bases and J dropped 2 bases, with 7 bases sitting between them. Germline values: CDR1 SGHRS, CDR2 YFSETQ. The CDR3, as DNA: TGCGCCAGCAGCTTGGTGGTAGTCACAGATACGCAGTATTTT. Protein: CASSLVVVTDTQYF.

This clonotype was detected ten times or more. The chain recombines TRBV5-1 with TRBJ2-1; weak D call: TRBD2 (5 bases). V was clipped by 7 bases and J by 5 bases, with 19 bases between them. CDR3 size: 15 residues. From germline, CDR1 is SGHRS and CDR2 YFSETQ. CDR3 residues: CASVPQVRGDNEQFF. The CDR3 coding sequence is TGCGCCAGCGTCCCTCAGGTCCGGGGAGACAATGAGCAGTTCTTC.

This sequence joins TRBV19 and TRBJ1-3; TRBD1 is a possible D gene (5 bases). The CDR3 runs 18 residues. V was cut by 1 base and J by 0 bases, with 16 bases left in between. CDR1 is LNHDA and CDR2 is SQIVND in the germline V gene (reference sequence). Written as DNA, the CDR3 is TGTGCCAGTAGTATAGCGGGGGAGGATCGTCTCTCTGGAAACACCATATATTTT. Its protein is CASSIAGEDRLSGNTIYF.

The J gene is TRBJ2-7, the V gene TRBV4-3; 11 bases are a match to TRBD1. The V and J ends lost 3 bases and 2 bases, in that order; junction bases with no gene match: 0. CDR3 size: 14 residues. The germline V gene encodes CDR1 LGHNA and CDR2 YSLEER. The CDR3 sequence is CASSQDRGPYEQYF. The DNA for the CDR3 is TGCGCCAGCAGCCAGGACAGGGGGCCCTACGAGCAGTACTTC.

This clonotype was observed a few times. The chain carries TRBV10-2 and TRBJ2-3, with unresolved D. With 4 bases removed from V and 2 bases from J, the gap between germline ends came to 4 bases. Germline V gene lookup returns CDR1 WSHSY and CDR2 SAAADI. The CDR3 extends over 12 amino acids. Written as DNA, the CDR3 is TGCGCCAGCAGTGGCATCACAGATACGCAGTATTTT. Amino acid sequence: CASSGITDTQYF.

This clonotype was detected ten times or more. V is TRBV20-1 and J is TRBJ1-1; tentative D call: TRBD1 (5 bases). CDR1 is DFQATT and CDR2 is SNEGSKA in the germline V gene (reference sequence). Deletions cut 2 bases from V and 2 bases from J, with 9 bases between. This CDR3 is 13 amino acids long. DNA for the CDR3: TGCAGTGCTAGACAGGGCCATAACACTGAAGCTTTCTTT. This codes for CSARQGHNTEAFF.

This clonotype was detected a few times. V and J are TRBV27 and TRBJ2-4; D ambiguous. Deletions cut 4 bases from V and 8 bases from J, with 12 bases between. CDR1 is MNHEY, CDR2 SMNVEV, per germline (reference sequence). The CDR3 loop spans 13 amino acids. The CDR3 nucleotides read TGTGCCAGCAGTTCTTTGGACGAGTACATTCAGTACTTC. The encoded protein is CASSSLDEYIQYF.

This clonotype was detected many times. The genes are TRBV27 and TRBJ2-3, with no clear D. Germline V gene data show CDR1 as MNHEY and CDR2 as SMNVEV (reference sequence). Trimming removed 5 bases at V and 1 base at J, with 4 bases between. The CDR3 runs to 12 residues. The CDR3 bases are TGTGCCAGCAGTCCAGGCACAGATACGCAGTATTTT. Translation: CASSPGTDTQYF.

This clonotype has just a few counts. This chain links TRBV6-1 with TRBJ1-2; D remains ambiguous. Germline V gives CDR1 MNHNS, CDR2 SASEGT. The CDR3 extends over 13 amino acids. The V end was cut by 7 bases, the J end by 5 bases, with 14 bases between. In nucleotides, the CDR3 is TGTGCCAGCACTGGGCAGGTCGAATATGGCTACACCTTC. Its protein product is CASTGQVEYGYTF.